Presented here are 14 T cell receptor beta chains from one specimen sequenced in a study of blood T cell repertoires in COVID-19. Generated by immunoSEQ multiplex PCR, the TCRdb table keeps only in-frame clones and is missing some. The sample lists under 130,000 clones; roughly nine tenths were seen once. Sequencing used peripheral blood. All receptors derive from an elderly woman in a cohort sampled during active COVID-19.

This clone was detected only once. This rearrangement joins TRBV18 to TRBJ2-3; D not certain. CDR1 and CDR2 from the germline V gene are KGHSH and LQKENI. Trimming cost V 1 base and J 6 bases, with 14 bases left between them. The CDR3 length is 15 residues. CDR3 coding DNA: TGTGCCAGCTCACCACTGCAGGCTGTCGACGATACGCAGTATTTT. It codes for CASSPLQAVDDTQYF.

This chain joins TRBV20-1 and TRBJ2-5; D unresolved. The CDR3 is 11 amino acids. V lost 6 bases to trimming and J lost 5 bases, with 10 bases between them. CDR1 DFQATT and CDR2 SNEGSKA come from the germline V gene (reference sequence). The CDR3 coding sequence is TGCAGTGCCACCCCACAGGAGACCCAGTACTTC. It yields the protein CSATPQETQYF.

As concerns this clone: A read error may account for a junction end that differs from germline. The rearrangement joins TRBV28 to TRBJ1-2; perhaps TRBD1 as D (6 bases). This CDR3 comprises 11 residues. Germline CDR1 is MDHEN and CDR2 is SYDVKM. For the CDR3, the DNA is TGTGCCAGCAGTCCTCAGGACAGTCAATCCTTC. Protein sequence: CASSPQDSQSF.

The J gene is TRBJ1-1, the V gene TRBV28, with D hard to call. V lost 6 bases and J 7 bases, leaving 15 bases between the germline ends. Germline CDR1 reads MDHEN; CDR2 reads SYDVKM. The CDR3 covers 13 residues. CDR3 in DNA: TGTGCCAGCAGCGAAGACACGGATATTGAAGCTTTCTTT. Translation gives CASSEDTDIEAFF.

V gene TRBV6-1 combines with J gene TRBJ2-2; D is possibly TRBD1 (6 bases). Between the trimmed V and J ends, which lost 0 bases and 5 bases, there was a span of 13 bases. The CDR3 contains 16 residues. Looked up from germline, CDR1 is MNHNS and CDR2 is SASEGT. The CDR3 loop is CASSEARGSLTGELFF. Here the CDR3 DNA reads TGTGCCAGCAGTGAAGCCAGGGGTTCTTTGACCGGGGAGCTGTTTTTT.

V gene TRBV5-1 combines with J gene TRBJ1-1; TRBD1 aligns across 8 bases. Germline CDR1 and CDR2: SGHRS and YFSETQ. CDR3 length equals 13 residues. Unmatched junction bases numbered 7, after V lost 7 bases and J lost 5 bases. The CDR3 DNA sequence: TGCGCCAGCCGGGAACAGGGGGAGACTGAAGCTTTCTTT. Protein product: CASREQGETEAFF.

The V gene is TRBV3-1 (or the pseudogene TRBV3-2), the J gene TRBJ2-7; no clear D gene. The CDR3 totals 13 residues. Germline CDR1 and CDR2: LGHDT and YNNKEL (reference sequence). V shed 2 bases and J shed 2 bases, with 7 bases lying between them. CDR3 in amino acids: CASSQSFPYEQYF. The DNA for the CDR3 is TGTGCCAGCAGCCAATCTTTTCCCTACGAGCAGTACTTC.

The J gene is TRBJ1-1, the V gene TRBV6-5; D possibly corresponds to TRBD1 (6 bases). Germline CDR1 is MNHEY and CDR2 is SVGAGI. Deletions cut 1 base from V and 5 bases from J, with 17 bases between. The CDR3 consists of 16 residues. The DNA for the CDR3 is TGTGCCAGCAGTTACTACCCCCCAGGGGTTGGGACTGAAGCTTTCTTT. Its protein is CASSYYPPGVGTEAFF.

The chain combines TRBV19 with TRBJ1-2; 8 nucleotides align to TRBD1. Germline-derived CDR1 and CDR2 are LNHDA and SQIVND (reference sequence). V shed 6 bases and J 4 bases; nucleotides not matched to a gene: 7. The CDR3 totals 14 residues. The CDR3 coding sequence is TGTGCCAGTAGACCTACAGGGGGAATCTATGGCTACACCTTC. It translates to CASRPTGGIYGYTF.

The V and J genes are TRBV7-9 and TRBJ2-2; 8 positions agree with TRBD1. This CDR3 has 15 residues. Germline lookup yields CDR1 SEHNR and CDR2 FQNEAQ (reference sequence). Trimming removed 5 bases from V and 6 bases from J; junction bases left unmatched: 8. CDR3 region: CASSLGTGPSGELFF. The CDR3 DNA sequence: TGTGCCAGCAGCCTTGGGACAGGACCGTCCGGGGAGCTGTTTTTT.

CDR3 residues: CASSQDELRLAGYNEQFF. Here the CDR3 DNA reads TGTGCCAGCAGCCAAGATGAATTGAGACTAGCGGGGTACAATGAGCAGTTCTTC. The chain employs TRBV14 and TRBJ2-1; 11 bases fit TRBD2. The CDR3 loop spans 18 amino acids. The trim removed 0 bases at V and 4 bases at J, leaving 8 bases unmatched. Per the germline V gene, CDR1 is SGHDN and CDR2 is FVKESK.

The V gene is TRBV5-8, the J gene TRBJ2-5; 8 bases are a match to TRBD1. CDR3 size: 13 residues. J gave up 5 bases and V 4 bases, and 4 bases lay outside the gene matches. The germline V gene encodes CDR1 SGHTS and CDR2 YDEGEE. The CDR3 reads CASSPWDRETQYF. The DNA of the CDR3 is TGTGCCAGCAGCCCATGGGACAGGGAGACCCAGTACTTC. Full variable domain (outside the CDR3, taken from reference TRBV5-8 and TRBJ2-5): EAGVTQSPTHLIKTRGQQATLRCSPISGHTSVYWYQQALGLGLQFLLWYDEGEERNRGNFPPRFSGRQFPNYSSELNVNALELEDSALYLCASSPWDRETQYFGPGTRLLVL.

This clone was observed once. The V gene is TRBV6-6, the J gene TRBJ2-7; 14 nucleotides align to TRBD2. The CDR3 runs to 13 residues. V trimming: 6 bases; J trimming: 12 bases; junction bases outside the gene matches: 7. CDR1 is MNHNY and CDR2 is SVGAGI in the germline V gene (reference sequence). The CDR3, as DNA: TGTGCCAGCAGCTCGACTAGCGGGAGGGACGTGTACTTC. It is translated as CASSSTSGRDVYF.

The rearrangement uses TRBV30 and TRBJ2-7, with 8 bases lining up with TRBD2. The CDR3 loop spans 14 amino acids. The germline gives CDR1 GTSNPN, CDR2 SVGIG (reference sequence). The junction had 6 bases not matched to a gene; V was cut back by 5 bases and J by 0 bases. The CDR3 coding sequence is TGTGCCTGGTGTAGCGGGACCTACTCCTACGAGCAGTACTTC. This sequence encodes CAWCSGTYSYEQYF.